These T cell receptor beta chains were read from a single sample in a study of sequential checkpoint blockade in melanoma. Profiled with immunoSEQ multiplex PCR; TCRdb holds only in-frame clones, not every one. The sample shows approximately 2,700 clones, 18% of them seen only once. The specimen comprised tumor tissue (inferred from file names), sampled from a patient given nivolumab and ipilimumab in sequence. The origin of the receptors is a human donor with melanoma. The CDR3 runs from the conserved cysteine through the conserved F or W. A D gene is named only where the DNA matches it firmly. A row's size may be missing; if present it is once, few, many or a size class.

j_gene: TRBJ2-7; d_gene: .; abundance: many; v_gene: TRBV6-8; CDR3aa: CASSVPGLNSYEQYF; CDR3nt: TGTGCCAGCAGCGTCCCGGGACTTAACTCCTACGAGCAGTACTTC
j_gene: TRBJ1-1; d_gene: TRBD1; abundance: .; v_gene: TRBV5-1; CDR3aa: CASSLTGDSGGTEAFF; CDR3nt: TGCGCCAGCAGCTTGACAGGGGATTCGGGAGGCACTGAAGCTTTCTTT
j_gene: TRBJ2-1; d_gene: TRBD1; abundance: .; v_gene: TRBV6-8; CDR3aa: CATLTRGQGNEQFF; CDR3nt: TGTGCCACCCTAACCAGGGGGCAAGGAAATGAGCAGTTCTTC
j_gene: TRBJ1-2; d_gene: .; abundance: few; v_gene: TRBV9; CDR3aa: CASSDRQNTYGYTF; CDR3nt: TGTGCCAGCAGCGATCGACAGAATACTTATGGCTACACCTTC
j_gene: TRBJ1-1; d_gene: TRBD1; abundance: medium-sized; v_gene: TRBV6-8; CDR3aa: CATGQRLNTEAFF; CDR3nt: TGTGCCACGGGACAGCGATTGAACACTGAAGCTTTCTTT
j_gene: TRBJ2-7; d_gene: .; abundance: .; v_gene: TRBV30; CDR3aa: CATSSGTSYEQYF; CDR3nt: TGTGCCACATCCTCCGGGACCTCCTACGAGCAGTACTTC
j_gene: TRBJ2-3; d_gene: TRBD2; abundance: large; v_gene: TRBV11-3; CDR3aa: CASRERLAGHSTDTQYF; CDR3nt: TGTGCCAGCAGGGAAAGACTAGCGGGGCATAGCACAGATACGCAGTATTTT
j_gene: TRBJ1-1; d_gene: .; abundance: many; v_gene: TRBV28; CDR3aa: CASSFLMGGAEAFF; CDR3nt: TGTGCCAGCAGTTTTCTGATGGGTGGCGCTGAAGCTTTCTTT
j_gene: TRBJ1-5; d_gene: .; abundance: medium-sized; v_gene: TRBV19; CDR3aa: CASSMWQNNQPQHF; CDR3nt: TGTGCCAGTAGTATGTGGCAAAACAATCAGCCCCAGCATTTT
j_gene: TRBJ1-1; d_gene: .; abundance: large; v_gene: TRBV15; CDR3aa: CATSRETGNTEAFF; CDR3nt: TGTGCCACCAGCAGAGAAACAGGGAACACTGAAGCTTTCTTT
j_gene: TRBJ1-5; d_gene: .; abundance: .; v_gene: TRBV15; CDR3aa: CATSRGTTGSSQPQHF; CDR3nt: TGTGCCACCAGCAGAGGGACTACAGGGTCTAGTCAGCCCCAGCATTTT
j_gene: TRBJ1-5; d_gene: TRBD1; abundance: .; v_gene: TRBV6-8; CDR3aa: CASTHSGGKGNQPQHF; CDR3nt: TGTGCCAGCACGCACTCAGGGGGAAAGGGGAATCAGCCCCAGCATTTT
j_gene: TRBJ2-7; d_gene: TRBD1; abundance: .; v_gene: TRBV11-3; CDR3aa: CASSLADRTGDEQYF; CDR3nt: TGTGCCAGCAGCTTGGCCGATAGGACAGGGGACGAGCAGTACTTC
j_gene: TRBJ2-3; d_gene: .; abundance: .; v_gene: TRBV19; CDR3aa: CASSVEYGTDTQYF; CDR3nt: TGTGCCAGTAGTGTTGAGTACGGCACAGATACGCAGTATTTT
j_gene: TRBJ2-1; d_gene: TRBD2; abundance: .; v_gene: TRBV11-3; CDR3aa: CASSLGLASRNEQFF; CDR3nt: TGTGCCAGCAGCTTGGGACTAGCAAGTCGCAATGAGCAGTTCTTC
j_gene: TRBJ2-5; d_gene: .; abundance: many; v_gene: TRBV9; CDR3aa: CASSLYERTTQYF; CDR3nt: TGTGCCAGCAGCCTTTATGAACGGACGACCCAGTACTTC
j_gene: TRBJ2-3; d_gene: .; abundance: large; v_gene: TRBV6-8; CDR3aa: CASSYFGFILADTQYF; CDR3nt: TGTGCCAGCAGTTACTTCGGATTCATACTAGCAGATACGCAGTATTTT
j_gene: TRBJ1-6; d_gene: .; abundance: few; v_gene: TRBV6-8; CDR3aa: CAISASGTSPLHF; CDR3nt: TGTGCCATCAGTGCCTCAGGGACTTCACCCCTCCACTTT
j_gene: TRBJ2-5; d_gene: TRBD2; abundance: .; v_gene: TRBV6-8; CDR3aa: CASSPAAGVGRGETQYF; CDR3nt: TGTGCCAGCAGCCCCGCGGCTGGTGTAGGGAGGGGAGAGACCCAGTACTTC
j_gene: TRBJ1-5; d_gene: .; abundance: few; v_gene: TRBV6-8; CDR3aa: CASSFDQWNQPQHF; CDR3nt: TGTGCCAGCAGTTTCGACCAGTGGAATCAGCCCCAGCATTTT
j_gene: TRBJ1-3; d_gene: .; abundance: .; v_gene: TRBV19; CDR3aa: CASSHGAVGNTIYF; CDR3nt: TGTGCCAGTAGTCACGGGGCGGTTGGGAACACCATATATTTT
j_gene: TRBJ2-1; d_gene: TRBD2; abundance: medium-sized; v_gene: TRBV30; CDR3aa: CAWGGIAGPYNEQFF; CDR3nt: TGTGCCTGGGGGGGGATAGCGGGACCCTACAATGAGCAGTTCTTC
j_gene: TRBJ1-2; d_gene: TRBD1; abundance: many; v_gene: TRBV6-8; CDR3aa: CASFDRASRRFQIYTF; CDR3nt: TGTGCCAGCTTTGACAGGGCTAGTAGGAGATTTCAGATCTACACCTTC
j_gene: TRBJ1-2; d_gene: .; abundance: few; v_gene: TRBV28; CDR3aa: CASSLRGGYSSGYTF; CDR3nt: TGTGCCAGCAGTTTAAGAGGGGGGTACTCCAGCGGCTACACCTTC
j_gene: TRBJ1-6; d_gene: .; abundance: medium-sized; v_gene: TRBV6-8; CDR3aa: CAARGGSSPLHF; CDR3nt: TGTGCCGCCCGAGGCGGGAGTTCACCCCTCCACTTT
j_gene: TRBJ1-6; d_gene: .; abundance: .; v_gene: TRBV5-1; CDR3aa: CASSLEVAYNSPLHF; CDR3nt: TGCGCCAGCAGCTTGGAGGTGGCGTATAATTCACCCCTCCACTTT
j_gene: TRBJ2-3; d_gene: TRBD2; abundance: .; v_gene: TRBV15; CDR3aa: CATSPEGLPTDTQYF; CDR3nt: TGTGCCACCAGCCCCGAGGGACTACCCACAGATACGCAGTATTTT
j_gene: TRBJ1-1; d_gene: TRBD1; abundance: .; v_gene: TRBV28; CDR3aa: CASSPWTGEGVAFF; CDR3nt: TGTGCCAGCAGTCCCTGGACAGGGGAGGGCGTAGCTTTCTTT
j_gene: TRBJ1-1; d_gene: .; abundance: .; v_gene: TRBV19; CDR3aa: CATWTPGRRNTEAFF; CDR3nt: TGTGCCACTTGGACTCCCGGGCGACGAAACACTGAAGCTTTCTTT
j_gene: TRBJ1-1; d_gene: TRBD1; abundance: many; v_gene: TRBV11-3; CDR3aa: CASSTPRQGATEAFF; CDR3nt: TGTGCCAGCAGCACCCCCCGACAGGGGGCGACTGAAGCTTTCTTT
j_gene: TRBJ2-6; d_gene: TRBD1; abundance: many; v_gene: TRBV11-3; CDR3aa: CASSSGQGAYSGANVLTF; CDR3nt: TGTGCCAGCAGCTCGGGACAGGGGGCGTACTCTGGGGCCAACGTCCTGACTTTC
j_gene: TRBJ1-2; d_gene: TRBD1; abundance: .; v_gene: TRBV18; CDR3aa: CASSRSGQGAPGEYGYTF; CDR3nt: TGTGCCAGCTCACGTTCGGGACAGGGGGCGCCCGGCGAATATGGCTACACCTTC
j_gene: TRBJ2-7; d_gene: TRBD1; abundance: medium-sized; v_gene: TRBV11-3; CDR3aa: CASSLYRQGPLQGQYF; CDR3nt: TGTGCCAGCAGCCTTTACAGACAGGGGCCCCTCCAGGGGCAGTACTTC
j_gene: TRBJ2-5; d_gene: .; abundance: few; v_gene: TRBV4-1; CDR3aa: CATKEMTEGGGTQYF; CDR3nt: TGCGCCACTAAAGAGATGACAGAAGGAGGGGGGACCCAGTACTTC
j_gene: TRBJ1-2; d_gene: .; abundance: many; v_gene: TRBV12-5; CDR3aa: CASTPQGTYGYTF; CDR3nt: TGTGCCAGCACCCCTCAGGGGACCTATGGCTACACCTTC
j_gene: TRBJ2-3; d_gene: .; abundance: .; v_gene: TRBV9; CDR3aa: CASSVVPLADTQYF; CDR3nt: TGTGCCAGCAGTGTGGTCCCTCTGGCAGATACGCAGTATTTT
j_gene: TRBJ1-3; d_gene: .; abundance: hyperexpanded; v_gene: TRBV12-5; CDR3aa: CASGFWHTIYF; CDR3nt: TGTGCTAGTGGGTTTTGGCACACCATATATTTT
j_gene: TRBJ1-2; d_gene: TRBD1; abundance: many; v_gene: TRBV6-8; CDR3aa: CASKTVAGGSYGYTF; CDR3nt: TGTGCCAGCAAGACGGTGGCAGGGGGATCCTATGGCTACACCTTC
j_gene: TRBJ2-2; d_gene: .; abundance: few; v_gene: TRBV9; CDR3aa: CASSAILGGELFF; CDR3nt: TGTGCCAGCAGCGCCATATTGGGCGGGGAGCTGTTTTTT
j_gene: TRBJ2-2; d_gene: TRBD1; abundance: large; v_gene: TRBV10-3; CDR3aa: CAISETGGPGELFF; CDR3nt: TGTGCCATCAGTGAGACAGGGGGGCCCGGGGAGCTGTTTTTT
j_gene: TRBJ2-3; d_gene: TRBD2; abundance: .; v_gene: TRBV6-8; CDR3aa: CASTAAGGVADTQYF; CDR3nt: TGTGCCAGCACCGCAGCGGGGGGTGTCGCAGATACGCAGTATTTT
j_gene: TRBJ2-1; d_gene: TRBD2; abundance: few; v_gene: TRBV14; CDR3aa: CASSQPLSGGPNNEQFF; CDR3nt: TGTGCCAGCAGCCAACCCCTGAGCGGGGGGCCGAACAATGAGCAGTTCTTC
j_gene: TRBJ2-6; d_gene: .; abundance: few; v_gene: TRBV21-1; CDR3aa: CASSGRAGANVLTF; CDR3nt: TGTGCCAGCAGCGGACGCGCTGGGGCCAACGTCCTGACTTTC
j_gene: TRBJ2-1; d_gene: TRBD2; abundance: medium-sized; v_gene: TRBV28; CDR3aa: CASSLSSSGSNEQFF; CDR3nt: TGTGCCAGCAGTTTATCGTCTAGCGGGAGCAATGAGCAGTTCTTC